One and the same sample provided the 3 T cell receptor beta chains below, sequenced in a study of control samples from healthy donors and cancer patients (dated by TCRdb to the early 2020s). The library was generated by the immunoSEQ multiplex PCR assay. TCRdb mirrors the immuneACCESS table, restricted to in-frame sequences. Some clones are absent from its copies; in checked studies, under half trace to an unresolved V gene, and the reason for the others is unknown. The sample yields under 50,000 clones; approximately 89% were counted once. Roughly 10% of the sample is in the top ten clones. The specimen sequenced was PBMCs. These receptor sequences come from a woman in her fifties or sixties with lung cancer.

The chain joins TRBV28 to TRBJ2-1, with TRBD2 matching 15 bases. J lost 6 bases, V lost 6 bases, and 3 bases had no gene match. The CDR3 contains 15 residues. Germline CDR1 MDHEN, CDR2 SYDVKM. The CDR3: CASSPGLAGGNEQFF. The CDR3 coding sequence is TGTGCCAGCAGCCCGGGACTAGCGGGAGGCAATGAGCAGTTCTTC.

The chain carries TRBV18 and TRBJ2-1, with D perhaps matching TRBD1 (5 bases). Germline assignment: CDR1 KGHSH and CDR2 LQKENI. CDR3 length: 15 residues. Trimming removed 3 bases from V and 5 bases from J, with 14 bases in between. In DNA, the CDR3 is TGTGCCAGCTCACCGCGGCAGGGTCTCGACAATGAGCAGTTCTTC. Amino acids: CASSPRQGLDNEQFF.

The V gene is TRBV5-6, the J gene TRBJ2-7, with TRBD1 matching over 7 bases. This CDR3 spans 11 amino acids. The germline CDR1 and CDR2 sequences are SGHDT and YYEEEE. V lost 4 bases and J lost 12; bases outside the gene matches: 7. CDR3 in DNA: TGTGCCAGCAGCGACGACAGGGCTTCGTACTTC. Translation: CASSDDRASYF.